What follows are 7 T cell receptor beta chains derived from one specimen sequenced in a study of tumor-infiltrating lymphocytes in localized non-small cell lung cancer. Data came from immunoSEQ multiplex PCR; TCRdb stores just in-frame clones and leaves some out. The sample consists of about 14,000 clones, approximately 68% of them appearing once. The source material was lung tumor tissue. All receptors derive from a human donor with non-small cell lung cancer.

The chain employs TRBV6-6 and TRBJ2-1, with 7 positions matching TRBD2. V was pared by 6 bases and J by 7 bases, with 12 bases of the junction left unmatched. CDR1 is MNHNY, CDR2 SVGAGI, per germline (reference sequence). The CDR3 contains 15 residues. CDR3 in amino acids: CASRETSSLVNEQFF. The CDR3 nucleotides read TGTGCCAGCAGAGAGACTAGCTCGCTGGTTAATGAGCAGTTCTTC.

CDR3 region: CASSMNQGASYEQYF. The CDR3 coding sequence is TGTGCCAGTAGTATGAATCAGGGGGCCTCCTACGAGCAGTACTTC. This chain links TRBV19 with TRBJ2-7, with 8 bases identical to TRBD1. Unmatched junction bases numbered 4, after V lost 3 bases and J lost 0 bases. The CDR3 runs 15 residues. The germline gives CDR1 LNHDA, CDR2 SQIVND (reference sequence).

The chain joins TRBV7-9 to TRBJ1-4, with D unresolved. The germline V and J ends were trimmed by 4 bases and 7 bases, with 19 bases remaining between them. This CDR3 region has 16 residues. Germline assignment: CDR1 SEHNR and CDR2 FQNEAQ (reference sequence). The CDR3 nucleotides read TGTGCCAGCAGCTCCCCGACCGCTCGAGGGCGTGAAAAACTGTTTTTT. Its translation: CASSSPTARGREKLFF. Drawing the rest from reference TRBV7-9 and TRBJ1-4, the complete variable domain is DTGVSQNPRHKITKRGQNVTFRCDPISEHNRLYWYRQTLGQGPEFLTYFQNEAQLEKSRLLSDRFSAERPKGSFSTLEIQRTEQGDSAMYLCASSSPTARGREKLFFGSGTQLSVL.

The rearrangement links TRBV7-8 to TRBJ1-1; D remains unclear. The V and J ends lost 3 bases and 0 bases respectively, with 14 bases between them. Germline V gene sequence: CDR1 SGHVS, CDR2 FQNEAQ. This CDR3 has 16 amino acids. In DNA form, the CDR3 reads TGTGCCAGCAGCTTTTGGGTTAGATCTGTGAACACTGAAGCTTTCTTT. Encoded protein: CASSFWVRSVNTEAFF. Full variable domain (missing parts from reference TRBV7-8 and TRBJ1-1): GAGVSQSPRYKVAKRGQDVALRCDPISGHVSLFWYQQALGQGPEFLTYFQNEAQLDKSGLPSDRFFAERPEGSVSTLKIQRTQQEDSAVYLCASSFWVRSVNTEAFFGQGTRLTVV.

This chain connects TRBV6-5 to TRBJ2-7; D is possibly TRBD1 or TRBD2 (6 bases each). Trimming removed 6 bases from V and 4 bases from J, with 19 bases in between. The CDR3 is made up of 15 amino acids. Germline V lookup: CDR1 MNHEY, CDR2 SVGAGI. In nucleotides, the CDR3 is TGTGCCAGCAGCCTCTACGCGACAGGAGGGTACGAGCAGTACTTC. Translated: CASSLYATGGYEQYF.

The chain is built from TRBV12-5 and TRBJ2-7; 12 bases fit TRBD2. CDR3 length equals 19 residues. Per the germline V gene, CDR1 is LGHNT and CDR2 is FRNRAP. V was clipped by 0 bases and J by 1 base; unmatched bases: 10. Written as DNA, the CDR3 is TGTGCTAGTGGTTTGGTACCTGGGGAGGGGACTAGCGGGTCCTACGAGCAGTACTTC. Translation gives CASGLVPGEGTSGSYEQYF.

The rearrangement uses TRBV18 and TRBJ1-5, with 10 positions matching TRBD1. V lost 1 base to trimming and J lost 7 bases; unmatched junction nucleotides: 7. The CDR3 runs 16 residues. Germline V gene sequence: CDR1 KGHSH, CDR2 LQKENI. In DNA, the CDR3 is TGTGCCAGCTCACCACGACAGGGGGCTGTAAAGCAGCCCCAGCATTTT. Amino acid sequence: CASSPRQGAVKQPQHF.